This entry is about one T cell receptor (beta chain). The data were taken from a study of long-term antiretroviral therapy in people with HIV. The germline V gene encodes CDR1 MNHEY and CDR2 SVGAGI. CDR3 size: 15 residues. V was shortened by 7 bases and J by 4 bases, with 19 bases between the two germline ends. It was version v3.0 of the immunoSEQ assay that was run at survey level. This table comes from immunoSEQ multiplex PCR, and its TCRdb copy is limited to in-frame clones, with some not included. Among 35,000 to 50,000 clones listed, about 89% were seen once. The chain has TRBV6-5 and TRBJ1-1; perhaps TRBD1 as D (6 bases). This receptor was identified in a woman in her forties or fifties with HIV. The specimen was unsorted PBMCs, collected 0.1 years before starting antiretroviral therapy. The CDR3 here is CASTIGGRGGTEAFF. CDR3 DNA sequence: TGTGCCAGCACCATAGGGGGGCGCGGGGGCACTGAAGCTTTCTTT.